The 14 T cell receptor beta chains listed next were all sequenced from one sample in a study of CD8 T cells in ankylosing spondylitis. TCRdb re-called the 5' RACE reads through MiXCR, storing one row per CDR3 protein. The sample consists of about 260,000 distinct CDR3 sequences, 20% of them appearing once. The sequencing input was blood, either unsorted or a sorted T cell fraction (not recorded which). The receptors come from a male donor with ankylosing spondylitis or in good health (not recorded which).

The rearrangement uses TRBV29-1 and TRBJ2-3; 12 bases agree with TRBD2. CDR1 and CDR2 from the germline V gene are SQVTM and ANQGSEA. The CDR3 has 15 residues. V gave up 6 bases and J gave up 0 bases; unmatched junction bases: 4. This CDR3 is CSVRTSGTSTDTQYF. For the CDR3, the DNA is TGCAGCGTCCGGACTAGCGGGACAAGCACAGATACGCAGTATTTT.

V usage is TRBV27 and J usage is TRBJ2-4; D is perhaps TRBD1 (5 bases). V was trimmed by 4 bases and J by 2 bases, leaving 12 bases between them. CDR3 size: 15 residues. The germline gives CDR1 MNHEY, CDR2 SMNVEV (reference sequence). CDR3 sequence: CASSSPQGSKNIQYF. In DNA, the CDR3 is TGTGCCAGCAGTTCGCCTCAGGGATCCAAAAACATTCAGTACTTC.

The chain has TRBV20-1 and TRBJ1-6; possible D gene TRBD1, 5 bases. The germline V gene encodes CDR1 DFQATT and CDR2 SNEGSKA (reference sequence). This CDR3 is built from 16 residues. V was pared by 1 base and J by 5 bases, with 15 bases between. The CDR3, as DNA: TGCAGTGCTAGAGCTGGAACCTTCAGGGATAATTCACCCCTCCACTTT. Translating it yields CSARAGTFRDNSPLHF.

This clonotype has ten or more counts. The chain has TRBV28 and TRBJ1-5, with D tentatively TRBD1 (5 bases). The CDR3 runs to 13 residues. The germline V gene encodes CDR1 MDHEN and CDR2 SYDVKM. V was shortened by 1 base and J by 11 bases, with 12 bases between the two germline ends. CDR3 DNA: TGTGCCAGCAGTTTATTGGGGCGGTCGTCCCAGCATTTT. Amino acid sequence: CASSLLGRSSQHF.

The gene calls are TRBV7-2 and TRBJ1-1, with TRBD1 as a possible D gene (6 bases). From germline, CDR1 is SGHTA and CDR2 FQGNSA. This CDR3 is built from 14 residues. Trimming took off 2 bases at V and 3 bases at J, with 10 bases between the two ends. In DNA, the CDR3 is TGTGCCAGCAGCTTACAGGGGACCGACACTGAAGCTTTCTTT. Its translation: CASSLQGTDTEAFF. The whole variable domain, filled in from reference TRBV7-2 and TRBJ1-1, reads GAGVSQSPSNKVTEKGKDVELRCDPISGHTALYWYRQSLGQGLEFLIYFQGNSAPDKSGLPSDRFSAERTGGSVSTLTIQRTQQEDSAVYLCASSLQGTDTEAFFGQGTRLTVV.

The chain joins TRBV5-1 to TRBJ2-2; D might be TRBD1 (6 bases). Germline CDR1 is SGHRS and CDR2 is YFSETQ. With 0 bases removed from V and 7 bases from J, the gap between germline ends came to 16 bases. The CDR3 sequence is 16 residues long. The CDR3 here is CASSLAPAGENGELFF. The CDR3, as DNA: TGCGCCAGCAGCTTGGCCCCGGCAGGGGAAAACGGGGAGCTGTTTTTT. Full variable domain (outside the CDR3, taken from reference TRBV5-1 and TRBJ2-2): KAGVTQTPRYLIKTRGQQVTLSCSPISGHRSVSWYQQTPGQGLQFLFEYFSETQRNKGNFPGRFSGRQFSNSRSEMNVSTLELGDSALYLCASSLAPAGENGELFFGEGSRLTVL.

This chain connects TRBV7-9 to TRBJ2-7, with D unclear. The germline V gene encodes CDR1 SEHNR and CDR2 FQNEAQ (reference sequence). The CDR3 has 12 amino acids. Deletions cut 5 bases from V and 3 bases from J, with 8 bases between. CDR3 residues: CASSTTVYEQYV. The CDR3 nucleotides read TGTGCCAGCAGCACCACAGTCTACGAGCAGTACGTC.

The table lists this clonotype with a few counts. The V and J genes are TRBV28 and TRBJ2-4, with TRBD1 matching over 7 bases. This CDR3 is 15 amino acids long. In germline, CDR1 is MDHEN, CDR2 SYDVKM. Trimming removed 4 bases from V and 1 base from J; junction bases left unmatched: 4. The CDR3 sequence: CASSSIQGAKNIQYF. In DNA, the CDR3 is TGTGCCAGCAGTTCGATACAGGGGGCCAAAAACATTCAGTACTTC.

The chain is built from TRBV6-7 and TRBJ2-2; no definite D call. TRBV6-7 belongs to the ORF category, with a function that is uncertain. The CDR3 has 12 residues. V gave up 1 base and J gave up 7 bases, with 4 bases separating them. In nucleotides, the CDR3 is TGTGCCAGCAGTTACTTGCGCGGGGAGCTGTTTTTT. Protein: CASSYLRGELFF.

This clonotype was recorded a few times. The chain couples TRBV12-3 or TRBV12-4 to TRBJ2-2; tentative D call: TRBD2 (5 bases). The CDR3 extends over 17 amino acids. Trimming removed 5 bases at V and 1 base at J, with 17 bases between. This CDR3 reads CASSPRGGRRNTGELFF. The CDR3 DNA is TGTGCCAGCAGTCCCCGCGGCGGGCGCAGGAACACCGGGGAGCTGTTTTTT.

The J gene is TRBJ2-1, the V gene TRBV20-1; D not resolved. The V gene's germline CDR1 is DFQATT and CDR2 SNEGSKA (reference sequence). CDR3 length: 15 residues. Trimming pared 6 bases from V and 1 base from J, leaving 16 bases between. The CDR3 loop reads CSARSLVGSYNEQFF. As DNA, the CDR3 is TGCAGTGCCCGAAGTTTAGTGGGTTCCTACAATGAGCAGTTCTTC.

The chain joins TRBV28 to TRBJ1-2; the match to TRBD1 covers 10 bases. V was pared by 4 bases and J by 6 bases, with 17 bases of the junction left unmatched. This CDR3 has 18 residues. CDR1 is MDHEN, CDR2 SYDVKM, per germline. CDR3 in amino acids: CASSSYPGTGEPQNGYTF. In DNA form, the CDR3 reads TGTGCCAGCAGTTCCTATCCCGGGACAGGGGAACCCCAAAATGGCTACACCTTC.

This clonotype has ten or more counts. The V and J genes are TRBV4-2 and TRBJ1-1, with D tentatively TRBD1 (5 bases). The germline V gene has CDR1 LGHNA and CDR2 YNFKEQ. The CDR3 covers 14 residues. V lost 6 bases and J 5 bases, leaving 16 bases between the germline ends. The CDR3 region has the DNA TGTGCCAGCAGTCCTTTTTCCAGGGAGACTGAAGCTTTCTTT. This codes for CASSPFSRETEAFF.

The rearrangement joins TRBV6-1 to TRBJ1-3; TRBD1 might be the D (5 bases). V lost 4 bases, J lost 0 bases, and 10 bases lay in between. The CDR3 covers 15 residues. CDR1 is MNHNS, CDR2 SASEGT, per germline. Here the CDR3 reads CASSAGTASGNTIYF. The CDR3 DNA follows: TGTGCCAGCAGTGCCGGGACCGCCTCTGGAAACACCATATATTTT.